Listed below are T cell receptor beta chains from one sample, sequenced in a study of technical replicates of blood from a few donors. Assay: immunoSEQ multiplex PCR; the TCRdb copy retains only in-frame clones and omits some. The table shows about 60,000 clones, with 86% occurring only once. The sequenced sample consisted of PBMCs. These receptors all stem from a human donor in good health. Some clones in this sample may be carry-over from other donors' samples. Both conserved end residues are part of each CDR3. The D gene is left open where the match is weak. Clone sizes are given selectively: once, few, many, or a class where the clone is expanded.

TRBJ2-7 | TRBV19 | once | . | CASSIDAGARQYF | TGTGCCAGTAGTATAGATGCGGGGGCGCGGCAGTACTTC
TRBJ1-1 | TRBV7-2 | . | . | CASSRPGPTEAFF | TGTGCCAGCAGCCGTCCAGGGCCCACTGAAGCTTTCTTT
TRBJ1-6 | TRBV11-2 | . | . | CASSLRAGINSPLHF | TGTGCCAGCAGCCTCAGGGCGGGGATTAATTCACCCCTCCACTTT
TRBJ2-2 | TRBV29-1 | few | TRBD2 | CSVMTSGGAGGELFF | TGCAGCGTTATGACTAGCGGGGGGGCCGGAGGGGAGCTGTTTTTT
TRBJ2-3 | TRBV7-9 | . | . | CASSFSTDTQYF | TGTGCCAGCAGCTTCTCCACAGATACGCAGTATTTT
TRBJ1-2 | TRBV6-5 | . | . | CASSYRQTGRDGYTF | TGTGCCAGCAGTTACCGTCAAACAGGGAGGGATGGCTACACCTTC
TRBJ2-7 | TRBV7-9 | . | . | CASSLAQRGAYYEQYF | TGTGCCAGCAGCTTAGCGCAACGGGGGGCCTACTACGAGCAGTACTTC
TRBJ1-5 | TRBV7-2 | . | . | CASSLNGGGLGNQPQHF | TGTGCCAGCAGCCTTAACGGGGGGGGCCTGGGCAATCAGCCCCAGCATTTT
TRBJ2-2 | TRBV13 | . | TRBD1 | CASSPRGTGGDTGELFF | TGTGCCAGCAGCCCACGGGGGACAGGGGGAGACACCGGGGAGCTGTTTTTT
TRBJ1-5 | TRBV10-3 | . | TRBD1 | CAIRGQGINQPQHF | TGTGCCATCAGAGGACAGGGCATCAATCAGCCCCAGCATTTT
TRBJ1-2 | TRBV20-1 | . | TRBD1 | CSARVGDRGIF | TGCAGTGCTAGAGTGGGGGACAGGGGGATTTTC
TRBJ2-3 | TRBV7-9 | . | . | CASSVGTGPADTQYF | TGTGCCAGCAGCGTGGGTACAGGGCCCGCAGATACGCAGTATTTT
TRBJ2-5 | TRBV12-5 | . | . | CASGISEETQYF | TGTGCTAGTGGTATAAGCGAAGAGACCCAGTACTTC
TRBJ2-5 | TRBV27 | . | . | CASSQQGQETQYF | TGTGCCAGCAGCCAACAGGGCCAAGAGACCCAGTACTTC
TRBJ2-6 | TRBV2 | . | TRBD1 | CASNARTGGSGANVLTF | TGTGCCAGCAACGCCCGGACAGGGGGCTCTGGGGCCAACGTCCTGACTTTC
TRBJ2-3 | TRBV5-8 | . | TRBD2 | CASRLAGADTQYF | TGTGCCAGCAGGCTAGCGGGAGCAGATACGCAGTATTTT
TRBJ2-1 | TRBV30 | . | TRBD2 | CAWNSGRTYNEQFF | TGTGCCTGGAATAGCGGGAGGACATACAATGAGCAGTTCTTC
TRBJ1-1 | TRBV6-5 | few | . | CASRQLTGNTEAFF | TGTGCCAGCAGACAATTGACGGGGAACACTGAAGCTTTCTTT
TRBJ2-7 | TRBV6-5 | . | . | CASSYSTRSSYEQYF | TGTGCCAGCAGTTACTCGACACGATCTTCCTACGAGCAGTACTTC
TRBJ1-2 | TRBV15 | many | . | CATSREFTGKEGYTF | TGTGCCACCAGCAGGGAATTTACAGGGAAGGAAGGCTACACCTTC
TRBJ2-3 | TRBV15 | once | . | CATSSGQQNTDTQYF | TGTGCCACCAGCAGCGGACAGCAGAACACAGATACGCAGTATTTT
TRBJ2-2 | TRBV6-4 | . | TRBD2 | CASSLAGDTGELFF | TGTGCCAGCAGTCTAGCGGGGGATACCGGGGAGCTGTTTTTT
TRBJ1-5 | TRBV7-8 | . | . | CASSLGPVTSNQPQHF | TGTGCCAGCAGCTTAGGTCCAGTAACGAGCAATCAGCCCCAGCATTTT
TRBJ1-3 | TRBV6-5 | . | . | CASSYAYPGNTIYF | TGTGCCAGCAGTTACGCCTACCCTGGAAACACCATATATTTT
TRBJ1-2 | TRBV4-2 | . | . | CASSQETGSYGYTF | TGTGCCAGCAGCCAAGAGACGGGGAGCTATGGCTACACCTTC
TRBJ2-1 | TRBV7-2 | once | TRBD2 | CASSLASGGYLSYNEQFF | TGTGCCAGCAGCTTAGCCAGCGGGGGCTATCTCTCCTACAATGAGCAGTTCTTC
TRBJ1-4 | TRBV18 | . | . | CASSPRSGRDEKLFF | TGTGCCAGCTCACCACGTTCCGGTCGGGATGAAAAACTGTTTTTT
TRBJ1-2 | TRBV29-1 | . | . | CSVLQGNGYTF | TGCAGCGTCCTTCAGGGAAATGGCTACACCTTC
TRBJ2-1 | TRBV5-4 | . | . | CASGHWGPPEQFF | TGTGCCAGCGGGCATTGGGGGCCTCCGGAGCAGTTCTTC
TRBJ1-1 | TRBV30 | . | . | CAWRDTGSAEAFF | TGTGCCTGGAGGGATACAGGGAGCGCTGAAGCTTTCTTT
TRBJ2-1 | TRBV4-1 | . | TRBD2 | CASSQRDYYNEQFF | TGCGCCAGCAGCCAACGGGACTACTACAATGAGCAGTTCTTC
TRBJ2-6 | TRBV5-4 | . | . | CASSWREAGANVLTF | TGTGCCAGCAGCTGGAGGGAAGCTGGGGCCAACGTCCTGACTTTC
TRBJ2-5 | TRBV29-1 | . | TRBD1 | CSVGGRGKETQYF | TGCAGCGTCGGTGGCAGGGGGAAGGAGACCCAGTACTTC
TRBJ2-7 | TRBV9 | . | . | CASSVEGVSYEQYF | TGTGCCAGCAGCGTAGAGGGAGTTTCCTACGAGCAGTACTTC
TRBJ2-7 | TRBV5-1 | once | . | CASSRQASSNEQYF | TGCGCCAGCAGCCGACAGGCCAGTTCTAACGAGCAGTACTTC
TRBJ1-2 | TRBV27 | . | . | CASSPIWQGEFYGYTF | TGTGCCAGCAGTCCCATCTGGCAGGGTGAATTCTATGGCTACACCTTC